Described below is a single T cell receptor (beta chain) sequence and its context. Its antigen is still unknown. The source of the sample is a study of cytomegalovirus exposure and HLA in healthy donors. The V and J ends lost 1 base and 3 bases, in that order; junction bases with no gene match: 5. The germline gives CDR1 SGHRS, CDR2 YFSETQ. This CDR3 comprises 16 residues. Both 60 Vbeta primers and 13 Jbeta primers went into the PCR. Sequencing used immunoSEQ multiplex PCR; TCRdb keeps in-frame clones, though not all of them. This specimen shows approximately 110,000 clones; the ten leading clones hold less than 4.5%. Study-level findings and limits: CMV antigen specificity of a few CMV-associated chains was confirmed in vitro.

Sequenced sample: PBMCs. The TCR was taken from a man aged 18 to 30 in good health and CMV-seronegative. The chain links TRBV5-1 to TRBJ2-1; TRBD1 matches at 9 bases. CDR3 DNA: TGCGCCAGCAGCTTGTTCCGGGACAGGGTCTACAATGAGCAGTTCTTC. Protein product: CASSLFRDRVYNEQFF.